Below, 24 T cell receptor beta chains from the same sample are listed, as sequenced in a study of cytomegalovirus exposure and HLA in healthy donors. 60 Vbeta and 13 Jbeta primers were used in PCR. The table came from immunoSEQ multiplex PCR; TCRdb's copy has only in-frame clones and leaves some out. The profile shows around 140,000 clones, 50% to 75% of them singletons. Source material: PBMCs. The source is a woman between 35 and 50 years old in good health and CMV-seronegative.

Only one count was recorded for this clone. This chain links TRBV5-1 with TRBJ2-7; 9 nucleotides match TRBD1. The CDR3 is 15 amino acids. The trim removed 3 bases at V and 2 bases at J, leaving 6 bases unmatched. Germline V gives CDR1 SGHRS, CDR2 YFSETQ. The CDR3 nucleotides are TGCGCCAGCAGCTGGACAGGGGCGGCTACCTACGAGCAGTACTTC. Amino acid sequence: CASSWTGAATYEQYF. Variable domain in full (rest from reference TRBV5-1 and TRBJ2-7): KAGVTQTPRYLIKTRGQQVTLSCSPISGHRSVSWYQQTPGQGLQFLFEYFSETQRNKGNFPGRFSGRQFSNSRSEMNVSTLELGDSALYLCASSWTGAATYEQYFGPGTRLTVT.

The chain joins TRBV7-9 to TRBJ2-2, with 14 bases lining up with TRBD2. Germline V gives CDR1 SEHNR, CDR2 FQNEAQ (reference sequence). The CDR3 spans 19 residues. V shed 0 bases and J 4 bases; nucleotides not matched to a gene: 7. CDR3 bases: TGTGCCAGCAGCTTAGCCCGACTAGCGGGGGGGCTGAGCACCGGGGAGCTGTTTTTT. Encoded protein: CASSLARLAGGLSTGELFF.

The V call is TRBV7-9, the J call TRBJ1-1, with D perhaps matching TRBD1 (5 bases). The V and J ends lost 2 bases and 3 bases respectively, with 13 bases between them. The CDR3 is 15 amino acids. Germline V gene sequence: CDR1 SEHNR, CDR2 FQNEAQ (reference sequence). The CDR3 sequence is CASSLLQARDTEAFF. CDR3 in DNA: TGTGCCAGCAGCTTATTACAGGCAAGGGACACTGAAGCTTTCTTT. Variable domain in full (rest from reference TRBV7-9 and TRBJ1-1): DTGVSQNPRHKITKRGQNVTFRCDPISEHNRLYWYRQTLGQGPEFLTYFQNEAQLEKSRLLSDRFSAERPKGSFSTLEIQRTEQGDSAMYLCASSLLQARDTEAFFGQGTRLTVV.

This clone turned up a few times. Mismatch with germline at one junction end may stem from a read error. V gene TRBV7-9 combines with J gene TRBJ2-1, with 10 nucleotides matching TRBD2. Per germline, CDR1 SEHNR and CDR2 FQNEAQ (reference sequence). The CDR3 runs to 15 residues. CDR3 sequence: CSSSSYQRGGNEQFF. The CDR3, as DNA: TGTTCCAGCAGCTCCTACCAGCGGGGGGGGAATGAGCAGTTCTTC. Filled out from reference TRBV7-9 and TRBJ2-1, the complete variable domain reads DTGVSQNPRHKITKRGQNVTFRCDPISEHNRLYWYRQTLGQGPEFLTYFQNEAQLEKSRLLSDRFSAERPKGSFSTLEIQRTEQGDSAMYLCSSSSYQRGGNEQFFGPGTRLTVL.

This clone occurred once. The chain uses TRBV7-2 and TRBJ2-1; weak D call: TRBD2 (7 bases). In germline, CDR1 is SGHTA, CDR2 FQGNSA. V was clipped by 5 bases and J by 10 bases, with 21 bases between them. The CDR3 totals 15 residues. The CDR3 protein is CASSQGLGGATEQFF. CDR3 sequence (DNA): TGTGCCAGCAGCCAGGGGTTGGGGGGGGCCACAGAGCAGTTCTTC.

The chain links TRBV13 to TRBJ2-3; a weak D match, TRBD2 (5 bases). Trimming removed 1 base at V and 0 bases at J, with 11 bases between. The CDR3 has 16 residues. CDR1 and CDR2 (germline): PRHDT, FYEKMQ (reference sequence). CDR3 amino acids: CASSLAPGFSTDTQYF. In nucleotides, the CDR3 is TGTGCCAGCAGCTTAGCCCCGGGGTTTAGCACAGATACGCAGTATTTT.

CDR3 DNA: TGTGCCAGCAGTTATGTAGGGGGGGCAGGCACTGAAGCTTTCTTT. It codes for CASSYVGGAGTEAFF. This chain connects TRBV27 to TRBJ1-1; tentatively, D is TRBD1 (6 bases). V was cut by 4 bases and J by 4 bases, with 16 bases left in between. The V gene's germline CDR1 is MNHEY and CDR2 SMNVEV (reference sequence). The CDR3 extends over 15 amino acids.

The gene calls are TRBV4-3 and TRBJ2-7, with 9 bases matching TRBD1. The CDR3 covers 14 residues. The J segment lost 6 bases and the V segment lost 0 bases, leaving 3 bases of the junction unmatched. Looked up from germline, CDR1 is LGHNA and CDR2 is YSLEER. CDR3 sequence: CASSQEDRGSEQYF. In DNA, the CDR3 is TGCGCCAGCAGCCAAGAAGACAGGGGGTCCGAGCAGTACTTC.

This clone was counted between two and nine times. J is TRBJ2-5 and V is TRBV4-2; 10 positions agree with TRBD2. Germline trimming cut 1 base from V and 1 base from J; bases unmatched to any gene: 9. Germline V gene lookup returns CDR1 LGHNA and CDR2 YNFKEQ. The CDR3 spans 18 residues. The CDR3 DNA sequence: TGTGCCAGCAGCCAAGCGGGAGGTAGCGGGGGGTTCCAAGAGACCCAGTACTTC. Protein: CASSQAGGSGGFQETQYF.

This chain uses TRBV6-5 with TRBJ2-5; TRBD1 is a possible D gene (5 bases). The V gene's germline CDR1 is MNHEY and CDR2 SVGAGI. CDR3 size: 14 residues. V shed 7 bases and J shed 5 bases, with 17 bases lying between them. CDR3 protein: CASTLNRRQETQYF. DNA for the CDR3: TGTGCCAGCACCCTCAACAGGCGCCAGGAGACCCAGTACTTC.

The rearrangement uses TRBV6-5 and TRBJ2-7; TRBD1 agrees at 7 bases. V was pared by 6 bases and J by 0 bases, with 5 bases of the junction left unmatched. Germline V gene sequence: CDR1 MNHEY, CDR2 SVGAGI. The CDR3 totals 14 residues. CDR3 sequence: CASRTPGGSYEQYF. The CDR3 DNA reads TGTGCCAGCAGGACCCCAGGGGGCTCCTACGAGCAGTACTTC.

This clone appeared a few times. V gene TRBV4-3 combines with J gene TRBJ2-2, with D possibly matching TRBD2 (5 bases). V lost 0 bases and J 4 bases, leaving 15 bases between the germline ends. The CDR3 totals 17 residues. The germline gives CDR1 LGHNA, CDR2 YSLEER. The CDR3 DNA sequence: TGCGCCAGCAGCCAAGATTCAGGACCGGCGGGCACCGGGGAGCTGTTTTTT. Amino acids: CASSQDSGPAGTGELFF.

This chain uses TRBV27 with TRBJ1-1; D possibly corresponds to TRBD1 (6 bases). CDR1 and CDR2 (germline): MNHEY, SMNVEV (reference sequence). V lost 5 bases and J 5 bases, leaving 15 bases between the germline ends. The CDR3 contains 14 residues. CDR3 in amino acids: CASSPLGAPTEAFF. The CDR3 DNA follows: TGTGCCAGCAGTCCCTTGGGGGCACCAACTGAAGCTTTCTTT.

This clone was observed a single time. The chain combines TRBV28 with TRBJ1-2; possibly TRBD1 for D (6 bases). Germline V gene data show CDR1 as MDHEN and CDR2 as SYDVKM. This CDR3 has 13 residues. Trimming took off 10 bases at V and 4 bases at J, with 16 bases between the two ends. The CDR3 region is CATLDSAVYGYTF. The CDR3 DNA sequence: TGTGCCACCCTGGACAGCGCTGTCTATGGCTACACCTTC.

CDR3 coding DNA: TGTGCCAGCAGCGTATTGAGTGGAGAGACGGGGGATACGCAGTATTTT. It translates to CASSVLSGETGDTQYF. The chain recombines TRBV9 with TRBJ2-3, with D possibly matching TRBD2 (5 bases). V was shortened by 1 base and J by 6 bases, with 18 bases between the two germline ends. The CDR3 is 16 amino acids. Germline V gene lookup returns CDR1 SGDLS and CDR2 YYNGEE.

The chain joins TRBV19 to TRBJ1-4; possibly TRBD1 for D (6 bases). Germline-derived CDR1 and CDR2 are LNHDA and SQIVND (reference sequence). V gave up 6 bases and J gave up 3 bases, with 26 bases separating them. This CDR3 region has 19 residues. The CDR3 DNA reads as TGTGCCAGTAGCCATTTCCGGGACGAAGGGACACGGGCTAATGAAAAACTGTTTTTT. Translated, it gives CASSHFRDEGTRANEKLFF.

This clone was detected many times. This rearrangement joins TRBV5-1 to TRBJ1-1, with D possibly being TRBD1 (5 bases). The V and J ends lost 0 bases and 3 bases respectively, with 12 bases between them. The CDR3 extends over 15 amino acids. CDR1 and CDR2 (germline): SGHRS, YFSETQ. CDR3 in amino acids: CASSLGTGVYTEAFF. CDR3 DNA sequence: TGCGCCAGCAGCTTGGGAACGGGGGTATACACTGAAGCTTTCTTT. Filled out from reference TRBV5-1 and TRBJ1-1, the complete variable domain reads KAGVTQTPRYLIKTRGQQVTLSCSPISGHRSVSWYQQTPGQGLQFLFEYFSETQRNKGNFPGRFSGRQFSNSRSEMNVSTLELGDSALYLCASSLGTGVYTEAFFGQGTRLTVV.

The rearrangement uses TRBV4-3 and TRBJ1-1; D is undetermined. Between the trimmed V and J ends, which lost 1 base and 0 bases, there was a span of 6 bases. Germline V gene data show CDR1 as LGHNA and CDR2 as YSLEER. The CDR3 is 14 amino acids. The CDR3 region is CASSQGPVNTEAFF. Written as DNA, the CDR3 is TGCGCCAGCAGCCAAGGCCCAGTGAACACTGAAGCTTTCTTT.

This CDR3 reads CASSPSGGGQIYGSPLHF. The CDR3 DNA follows: TGTGCCAGCAGCCCCTCCGGGGGGGGCCAAATATACGGTTCACCCCTCCACTTT. J is TRBJ1-6 and V is TRBV4-2; tentatively, D is TRBD1 (6 bases). The CDR3 runs to 18 residues. V was pared by 4 bases and J by 9 bases, with 25 bases between. The V gene's germline CDR1 is LGHNA and CDR2 YNFKEQ.

The chain is built from TRBV27 and TRBJ2-5; TRBD1 agrees at 7 bases. The CDR3 has 16 residues. The junction had 15 bases not matched to a gene; V was cut back by 4 bases and J by 7 bases. Germline assignment: CDR1 MNHEY and CDR2 SMNVEV (reference sequence). The DNA of the CDR3 is TGTGCCAGCAGTTCTTATCCCAAGGACAGGCGAGGGACCCAGTACTTC. Amino acid sequence: CASSSYPKDRRGTQYF.

This CDR3 reads CASSLGLSSYNEQFF. DNA for the CDR3: TGTGCCAGCAGCTTAGGGCTAAGCTCCTACAATGAGCAGTTCTTC. The chain uses TRBV7-3 and TRBJ2-1, with D hard to call. This CDR3 is 15 amino acids long. The germline V gene encodes CDR1 SGHTA and CDR2 FQGTGA. Trimming removed 2 bases at V and 0 bases at J, with 8 bases between.

The chain couples TRBV7-9 to TRBJ2-1, with 8 bases identical to TRBD2. The CDR3 runs 15 residues. V lost 3 bases and J lost 12; bases outside the gene matches: 13. In germline, CDR1 is SEHNR, CDR2 FQNEAQ (reference sequence). The CDR3 DNA reads TGTGCCAGCAGCTTCACTAGCGGCGGTGTGCAAAGGCAGTTCTTC. Translating it yields CASSFTSGGVQRQFF.

This clone turned up a few times. The chain has TRBV5-1 and TRBJ2-2, with 8 bases matching TRBD2. The CDR3 runs to 16 residues. J was trimmed by 7 bases and V by 0 bases; bases with no gene match: 8. Germline-derived CDR1 and CDR2 are SGHRS and YFSETQ. This chain's CDR3 is CASSLAQGLVIGELFF. The CDR3 DNA reads as TGCGCCAGCAGCTTGGCCCAGGGACTAGTAATCGGGGAGCTGTTTTTT.

This sequence joins TRBV7-9 and TRBJ1-5; no firm D call. Per germline, CDR1 SEHNR and CDR2 FQNEAQ (reference sequence). The CDR3 loop spans 16 amino acids. The V end was cut by 1 base, the J end by 3 bases, with 13 bases between. The CDR3 is CASSLGTGRINQPQHF. The DNA of the CDR3 is TGTGCCAGCAGCTTAGGCACGGGGAGGATCAATCAGCCCCAGCATTTT.